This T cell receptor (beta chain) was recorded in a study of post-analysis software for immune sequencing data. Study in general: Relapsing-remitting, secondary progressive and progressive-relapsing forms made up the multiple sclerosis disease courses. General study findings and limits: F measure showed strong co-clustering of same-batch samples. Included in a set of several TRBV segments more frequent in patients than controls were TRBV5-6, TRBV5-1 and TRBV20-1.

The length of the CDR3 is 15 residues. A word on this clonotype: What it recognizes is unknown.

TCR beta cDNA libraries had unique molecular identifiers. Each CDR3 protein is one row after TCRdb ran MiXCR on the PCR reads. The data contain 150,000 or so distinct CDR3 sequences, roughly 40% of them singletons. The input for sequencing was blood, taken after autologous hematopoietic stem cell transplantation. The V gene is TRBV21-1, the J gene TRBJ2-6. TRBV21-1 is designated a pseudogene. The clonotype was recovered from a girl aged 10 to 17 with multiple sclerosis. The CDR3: CASSDRSSGANVLTF. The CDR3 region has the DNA TGTGCCAGCAGCGACAGAAGCTCTGGGGCCAACGTCCTGACTTTC.